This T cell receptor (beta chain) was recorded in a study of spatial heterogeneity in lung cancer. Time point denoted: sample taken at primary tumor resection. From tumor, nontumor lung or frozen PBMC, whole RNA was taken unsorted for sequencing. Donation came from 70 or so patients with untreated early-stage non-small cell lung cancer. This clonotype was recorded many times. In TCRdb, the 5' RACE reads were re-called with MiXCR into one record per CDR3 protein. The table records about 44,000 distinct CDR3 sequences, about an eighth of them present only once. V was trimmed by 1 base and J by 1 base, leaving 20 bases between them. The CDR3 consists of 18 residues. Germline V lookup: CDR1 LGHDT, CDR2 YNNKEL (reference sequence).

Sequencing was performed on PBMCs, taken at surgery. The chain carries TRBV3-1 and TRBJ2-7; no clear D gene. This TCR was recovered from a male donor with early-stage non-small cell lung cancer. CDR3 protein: CASSQVTLGVLKSYEQYF. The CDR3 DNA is TGTGCCAGCAGCCAAGTCACACTTGGGGTGTTAAAATCCTACGAGCAGTACTTC.